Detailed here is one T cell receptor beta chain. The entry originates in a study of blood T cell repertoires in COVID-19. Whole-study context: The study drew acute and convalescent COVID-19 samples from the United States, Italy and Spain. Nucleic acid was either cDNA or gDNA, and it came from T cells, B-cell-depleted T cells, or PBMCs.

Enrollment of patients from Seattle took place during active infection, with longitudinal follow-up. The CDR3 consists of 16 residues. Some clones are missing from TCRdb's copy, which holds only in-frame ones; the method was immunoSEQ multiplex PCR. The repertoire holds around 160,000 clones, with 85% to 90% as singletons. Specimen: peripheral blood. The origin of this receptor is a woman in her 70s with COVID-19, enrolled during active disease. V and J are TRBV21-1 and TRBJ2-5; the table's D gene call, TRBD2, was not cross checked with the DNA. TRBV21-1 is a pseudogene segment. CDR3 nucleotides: TGTGCCAGCAGCAAACAGGGAGGGCAGGCTCAAGAGACCCAGTACTTC. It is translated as CASSKQGGQAQETQYF.